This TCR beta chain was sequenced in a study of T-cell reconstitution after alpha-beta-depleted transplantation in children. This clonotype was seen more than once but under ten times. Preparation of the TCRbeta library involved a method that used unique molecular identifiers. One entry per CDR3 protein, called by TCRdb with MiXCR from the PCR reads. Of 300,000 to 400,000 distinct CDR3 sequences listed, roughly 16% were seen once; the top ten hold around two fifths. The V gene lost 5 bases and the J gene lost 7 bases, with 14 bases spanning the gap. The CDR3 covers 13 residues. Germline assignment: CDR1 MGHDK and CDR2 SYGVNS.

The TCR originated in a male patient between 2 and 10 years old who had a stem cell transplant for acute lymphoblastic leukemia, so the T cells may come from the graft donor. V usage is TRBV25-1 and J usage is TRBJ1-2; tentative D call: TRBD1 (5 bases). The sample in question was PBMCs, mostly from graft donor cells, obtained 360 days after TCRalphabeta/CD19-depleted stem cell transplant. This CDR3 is CASSIQGVGGYTF. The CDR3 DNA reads TGTGCCAGCAGTATCCAGGGAGTCGGTGGCTACACCTTC.